Below are 14 T cell receptor beta chains sequenced from a single sample in a study of blood T cell repertoires in COVID-19. Only in-frame clones appear in the TCRdb table, and some are missing; sequencing was by immunoSEQ multiplex PCR. The profile covers about 160,000 clones, with about 83% appearing a single time and about a tenth taken by the ten largest. Sequencing used peripheral blood. Receptor source: a woman aged 70-85 years with COVID-19, enrolled during active disease.

The chain uses TRBV7-9 and TRBJ1-1; TRBD1 matches 10 bases. Trimming at V came to 10 bases and at J to 0 bases, leaving 11 bases not matched to a gene. CDR1 and CDR2 from the germline V gene are SEHNR and FQNEAQ (reference sequence). The length of the CDR3 is 16 residues. The CDR3 loop is CATLTGTGVMNTEAFF. The CDR3 DNA follows: TGTGCCACTTTGACCGGGACAGGGGTCATGAACACTGAAGCTTTCTTT.

This chain joins TRBV20-1 and TRBJ1-2; D unresolved. Germline loops: CDR1 DFQATT, CDR2 SNEGSKA (reference sequence). V gave up 1 base and J gave up 8 bases, with 8 bases separating them. The CDR3 has 11 residues. CDR3: CSARVGEGYTF. The CDR3 nucleotides are TGCAGTGCTAGAGTTGGGGAGGGCTACACCTTC.

The CDR3 sequence is CASSQLAGEDGYTF. The CDR3 DNA follows: TGTGCCAGCAGCCAATTGGCGGGTGAAGACGGCTACACCTTC. V is TRBV3-1 (or the pseudogene TRBV3-2) and J is TRBJ1-2; D is unresolved. CDR1 and CDR2 (germline): LGHDT, YNNKEL (reference sequence). Trimming left V 2 bases short and J 8 bases short, with 15 bases between. This CDR3 comprises 14 residues.

The chain has TRBV23-1 and TRBJ1-4; TRBD1 matches 7 bases. TRBV23-1 is noted as an ORF with a role that remains uncertain. The CDR3 sequence is 16 residues long. V lost 4 bases and J lost 6; bases outside the gene matches: 11. CDR3 DNA sequence: TGCGCCAGCAGTCCTTCTACAGGGGAATCCGATGAAAAACTGTTTTTT. It yields the protein CASSPSTGESDEKLFF.

The chain joins TRBV18 to TRBJ1-4; D remains unclear. Trimming took off 7 bases at V and 3 bases at J, with 9 bases between the two ends. The V gene's germline CDR1 is KGHSH and CDR2 LQKENI. This CDR3 spans 13 amino acids. CDR3: CASCGSANEKLFF. In DNA form, the CDR3 reads TGTGCCAGCTGCGGTAGTGCTAATGAAAAACTGTTTTTT.

V usage is TRBV4-1 and J usage is TRBJ2-3; 14 bases fit TRBD2. The germline gives CDR1 MGHRA, CDR2 YSYEKL. Trimming removed 2 bases from V and 6 bases from J; junction bases left unmatched: 7. The CDR3 is made up of 17 amino acids. The CDR3 here is CASSQPGTSGGYDTQYF. The CDR3 DNA follows: TGCGCCAGCAGCCAACCCGGGACTAGCGGGGGTTACGATACGCAGTATTTT.

The chain uses TRBV21-1 and TRBJ1-1; the table assigns TRBD1, which was not confirmed against the DNA. TRBV21-1 is a recognized pseudogene. The CDR3 contains 16 residues. In DNA form, the CDR3 reads TGTGCCAGCAGCGCCAGGGTCGACGAGAGGTACACTGAAGCTTTCTTT. This translates into CASSARVDERYTEAFF.

The gene calls are TRBV15 and TRBJ2-7, with TRBD2 matching 9 bases. This CDR3 has 16 amino acids. J was trimmed by 0 bases and V by 3 bases; bases with no gene match: 6. Per the germline V gene, CDR1 is LNHNV and CDR2 is YYDKDF (reference sequence). CDR3 protein: CATSRASGASSYEQYF. The CDR3 region has the DNA TGTGCCACCAGCAGGGCTAGCGGGGCGAGCTCCTACGAGCAGTACTTC.

This chain uses TRBV5-5 with TRBJ1-2; D is uncertain. V was cut by 0 bases and J by 0 bases, with 12 bases left in between. CDR3 length: 16 residues. Germline V gene sequence: CDR1 SGHKS, CDR2 YYEKEE (reference sequence). The CDR3 coding sequence is TGTGCCAGCAGCTTGGACGGTGTGGGCGCTAACTATGGCTACACCTTC. Residues: CASSLDGVGANYGYTF.

This chain joins TRBV5-6 and TRBJ1-2; D is ambiguous. Germline lookup yields CDR1 SGHDT and CDR2 YYEEEE. This CDR3 is 13 amino acids long. Trimming took 0 bases from V and 4 from J, leaving 7 bases between them. The CDR3 DNA follows: TGTGCCAGCAGCTTGGGGCGGGGCTATGGCTACACCTTC. Its translation: CASSLGRGYGYTF.

This sequence joins TRBV4-1 and TRBJ1-2, with 7 bases aligning to TRBD1. This CDR3 is built from 15 residues. Trimming took 4 bases from V and 2 from J; bases not matched to a gene: 7. Germline CDR1 is MGHRA and CDR2 is YSYEKL. The CDR3 DNA follows: TGCGCCAGCAGCCGGATCACAGGGGTAAACTATGGCTACACCTTC. Translated: CASSRITGVNYGYTF.

A single count supports this clone. The chain couples TRBV30 to TRBJ2-3; weak D call: TRBD2 (6 bases). CDR3 size: 13 residues. Trimming cost V 7 bases and J 2 bases, with 13 bases left between them. Germline loops: CDR1 GTSNPN, CDR2 SVGIG (reference sequence). Here the CDR3 DNA reads TGTGCCTATCACGGGGGTCCCACAGATACGCAGTATTTT. It yields the protein CAYHGGPTDTQYF.

The V call is TRBV7-9, the J call TRBJ1-2; 8 nucleotides match TRBD1. The germline CDR1 and CDR2 sequences are SEHNR and FQNEAQ (reference sequence). The CDR3 spans 15 residues. With 5 bases clipped from V and 4 bases from J, the junction kept 9 bases outside the gene matches. For the CDR3, the DNA is TGTGCCAGCAGCCCCGGACAGGGAACGGTCTATGGCTACACCTTC. It yields the protein CASSPGQGTVYGYTF.

The chain joins TRBV5-1 to TRBJ2-7; 7 positions match TRBD2. V shed 3 bases, J shed 0 bases, and the junction held 0 bases outside the gene matches. This CDR3 has 13 residues. Germline V gives CDR1 SGHRS, CDR2 YFSETQ. The CDR3 is CASSSSGSYEQYF. The CDR3 DNA reads TGCGCCAGCAGCTCTAGCGGCTCCTACGAGCAGTACTTC.